This TCR beta chain was found in a study of long-term antiretroviral therapy in people with HIV. United States facilities provided treatment to all participants with HIV. The immunoSEQ assay was v3.0, run at survey level. The table came from immunoSEQ multiplex PCR; TCRdb's copy has only in-frame clones and leaves some out. The data contain approximately 15,000 clones, 70% to 85% of them singletons. This CDR3 spans 13 amino acids. V lost 3 bases to trimming and J lost 6 bases, with 10 bases between them. Germline V gene sequence: CDR1 MGHDK, CDR2 SYGVNS. The chain employs TRBV25-1 and TRBJ2-3, with D tentatively TRBD1 (5 bases). This sample comprised unsorted PBMCs, obtained just before starting antiretroviral therapy. This clonotype was sampled from a man in his forties with HIV. As DNA, the CDR3 is TGTGCCAGCAGTGAGCAGGGTTGGGATACGCAGTATTTT. This gives the protein CASSEQGWDTQYF. Complete variable domain (other parts from reference TRBV25-1 and TRBJ2-3): EADIYQTPRYLVIGTGKKITLECSQTMGHDKMYWYQQDPGMELHLIHYSYGVNSTEKGDLSSESTVSRIRTEHFPLTLESARPSHTSQYLCASSEQGWDTQYFGPGTRLTVL.